This T cell receptor beta chain comes out of a study of shared clonotypes between healthy human individuals. Background on the study: Each donor's CD4 naive and CD4 memory cells filled three plates apiece, CD8 naive two, and CD8 memory one.

This CDR3 spans 21 amino acids. Splitting the CD4+ cells yielded a CD45RA+ naive subset and a CD45RA-negative memory subset. The table came from immunoSEQ multiplex PCR; TCRdb's copy has only in-frame clones and leaves some out. The table lists some 2,500,000 clones, under 95% of them singletons. This sequence originates from a man younger than 30 in good health. Some clones in this sample may be carry-over from other donors' samples. V and J are TRBV21-1 and TRBJ2-7; TRBD2, the table's D call, lacks a check against the DNA. TRBV21-1 counts as a pseudogene. Sequencing input: naive CD4+ T cells from PBMCs. The subset was: CD45RA+ positively selected. The DNA of the CDR3 is TGTGCCAGCAGCAAAGGCCCGTTGTCGATAGCGGGGACCCTGGGGTCCTACGAGCAGTACTTC. Amino acids: CASSKGPLSIAGTLGSYEQYF.